The clone carrying this T cell receptor (beta chain) was detected only a few times. Its matching antigen is unknown. Other DNA sequences within the sample encode an identical CDR3. From germline, CDR1 is SGHRS and CDR2 YFSETQ. The CDR3 has 12 amino acids. Between the trimmed V and J ends, which lost 0 bases and 4 bases, there was a span of 4 bases. Data came from immunoSEQ multiplex PCR; TCRdb stores just in-frame clones and leaves some out. The sample records about 1.1 million clones, 75% to 85% being singletons. The sample belongs to a study of shared clonotypes between healthy human individuals. Study conclusions and caveats: Blood alone was sampled, and tissue repertoires likely differ. Clonotype sharing among donors likely depends on sequencing depth. Clonotypes that were shared across a handful of donors made up around 5.5% of naive CD4 clonotypes.

Specimen: memory CD4+ T cells from PBMCs. The sample's subset: CD45RA-negative fraction. The clonotype was recovered from a man aged 18-30 years in good health. Some clones in this sample may be carry-over from other donors' samples. The genes are TRBV5-1 and TRBJ1-2; unclear D gene. This chain's CDR3 is CASSLGSYGYTF. Written as DNA, the CDR3 is TGCGCCAGCAGCTTGGGGTCCTATGGCTACACCTTC.